The T cell receptor beta chain described here comes from a study of shared clonotypes between healthy human individuals. For the study at large: Donors had three CD4 naive, three CD4 memory, two CD8 naive and one CD8 memory plate apiece.

Whole-study results and caveats: It was expected that sequencing depth would affect clonotype sharing among donors.

CDR1 and CDR2 from the germline V gene are SQVTM and ANQGSEA. Trimming removed 5 bases from V and 1 base from J, with 14 bases in between. The CDR3 length is 14 residues. The table lists this clone with a few counts. The antigen remains unidentified. Data came from immunoSEQ multiplex PCR; TCRdb stores just in-frame clones and leaves some out. The sample has about 1 million clones, 70% to 80% seen once; the top ten hold approximately 1.5%. It was into CD45RA+ naive and CD45RA-negative memory subsets that the CD4+ cells were split. Material: memory CD4+ T cells sorted from blood. Subset reported: CD45RA-negative fraction. The origin of this receptor is a young man in good health. The V call is TRBV29-1, the J call TRBJ1-1; D gene unclear. The CDR3 spells CSVSHVSGNTEAFF. Written as DNA, the CDR3 is TGCAGCGTTTCCCACGTTTCAGGGAACACTGAAGCTTTCTTT.